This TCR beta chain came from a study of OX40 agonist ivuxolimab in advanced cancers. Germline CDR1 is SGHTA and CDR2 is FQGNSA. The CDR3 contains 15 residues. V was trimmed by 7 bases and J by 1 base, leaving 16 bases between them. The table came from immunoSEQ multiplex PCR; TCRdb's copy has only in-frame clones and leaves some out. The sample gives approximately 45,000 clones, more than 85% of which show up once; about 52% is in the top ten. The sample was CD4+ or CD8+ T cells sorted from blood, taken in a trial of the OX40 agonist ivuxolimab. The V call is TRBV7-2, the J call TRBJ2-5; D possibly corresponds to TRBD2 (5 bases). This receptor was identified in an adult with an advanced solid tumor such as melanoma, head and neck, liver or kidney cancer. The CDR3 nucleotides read TGTGCCAGCACCGTTAGCTCGGGGTTCCAAGAGACCCAGTACTTC. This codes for CASTVSSGFQETQYF.